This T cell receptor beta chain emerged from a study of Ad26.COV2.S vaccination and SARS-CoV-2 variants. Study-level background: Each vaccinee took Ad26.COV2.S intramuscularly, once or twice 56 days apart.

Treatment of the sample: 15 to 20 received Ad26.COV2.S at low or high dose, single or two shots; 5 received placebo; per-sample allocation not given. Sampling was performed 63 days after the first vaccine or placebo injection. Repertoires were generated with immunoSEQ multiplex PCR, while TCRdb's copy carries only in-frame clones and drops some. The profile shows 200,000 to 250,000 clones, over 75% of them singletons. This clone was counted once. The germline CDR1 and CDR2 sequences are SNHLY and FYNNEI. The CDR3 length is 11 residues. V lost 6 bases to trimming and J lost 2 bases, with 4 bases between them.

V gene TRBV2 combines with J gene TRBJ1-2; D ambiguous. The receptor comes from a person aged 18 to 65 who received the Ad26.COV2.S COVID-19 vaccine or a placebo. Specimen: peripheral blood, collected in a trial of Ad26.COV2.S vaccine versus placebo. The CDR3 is CASSRNYGYTF. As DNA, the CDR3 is TGTGCCAGCAGCAGAAACTATGGCTACACCTTC.